The 9 T cell receptor beta chains below come from one sample, sequenced in a study of T cell responses to AZD1222 COVID-19 vaccine. The method was immunoSEQ multiplex PCR; TCRdb's version includes in-frame clones alone and lacks a portion of them. In the table there are more than 75,000 clones, about 89% of which are singletons. The specimen was peripheral blood, collected on day 0 of AZD1222 vaccination. These receptors were taken from an adult in good health.

This chain joins TRBV21-1 and TRBJ1-5. TRBV21-1 is recorded as a pseudogene. This CDR3 comprises 15 residues. The CDR3 coding sequence is TGTGCCAGCAGCAAAGGGCGGGGTGGGAGTCAGCCCCAGCATTTT. Protein product: CASSKGRGGSQPQHF.

This rearrangement joins TRBV19 to TRBJ1-1; 11 bases fit TRBD1. This CDR3 has 14 amino acids. Per germline, CDR1 LNHDA and CDR2 SQIVND (reference sequence). The V segment lost 7 bases and the J segment 11 bases; nucleotides outside the gene matches: 12. The CDR3 region has the DNA TGTGCCAGTACTCCGGGACAGGGGGTCGTGTGGGCTTTCTTT. It is translated as CASTPGQGVVWAFF. The entire variable domain, with the rest obtained from reference TRBV19 and TRBJ1-1, is as follows: DGGITQSPKYLFRKEGQNVTLSCEQNLNHDAMYWYRQDPGQGLRLIYYSQIVNDFQKGDIAEGYSVSREKKESFPLTVTSAQKNPTAFYLCASTPGQGVVWAFFGQGTRLTVV.

This chain uses TRBV7-2 with TRBJ2-5; D gene unclear. CDR3 size: 14 residues. V lost 2 bases and J lost 5, with 12 bases in between. Germline V CDR1 and CDR2: SGHTA, FQGNSA. The CDR3 DNA reads as TGTGCCAGCAGCTTAAGAGGTCCATCGGAGACCCAGTACTTC. Amino acids: CASSLRGPSETQYF.

This clone appeared once. The genes are TRBV6-2 or TRBV6-3 and TRBJ2-3, with TRBD2 matching over 15 bases. Germline assignment: CDR1 MNHEY and CDR2 SVGEGT. After removal of 2 bases from V and 2 bases from J, the junction contained 2 bases not matched to a gene. The CDR3 is 17 amino acids. CDR3 coding DNA: TGTGCCAGCAGTTACCGGACTAGCGGGGGGGCCACAGATACGCAGTATTTT. It specifies CASSYRTSGGATDTQYF.

J is TRBJ1-2 and V is TRBV13, with 8 positions matching TRBD1. The CDR3 has 16 residues. Germline V gene sequence: CDR1 PRHDT, CDR2 FYEKMQ (reference sequence). J gave up 7 bases and V 5 bases, and 15 bases lay outside the gene matches. CDR3 residues: CASSRGRGRRTGGYTF. CDR3 nucleotide sequence: TGTGCCAGCAGCCGTGGCAGGGGGCGCCGTACGGGTGGCTACACCTTC.

The rearrangement uses TRBV4-2 and TRBJ2-7, with D maybe TRBD1 (5 bases). The CDR3 has 15 amino acids. Germline V gene data show CDR1 as LGHNA and CDR2 as YNFKEQ. Trimming stripped 0 bases from V and 2 bases from J, with 11 bases between. CDR3 amino acids: CASSQDGPGPYEQYF. The CDR3, as DNA: TGTGCCAGCAGCCAAGATGGGCCAGGGCCCTACGAGCAGTACTTC.

The chain couples TRBV12-3 or TRBV12-4 to TRBJ2-5; D ambiguous. The V end was cut by 1 base, the J end by 5 bases, with 5 bases between. This CDR3 has 12 amino acids. The CDR3 loop reads CASSLGVETQYF. The CDR3 DNA follows: TGTGCCAGCAGTTTAGGAGTGGAGACCCAGTACTTC.

The V call is TRBV25-1, the J call TRBJ1-2; D gene uncertain. Germline-derived CDR1 and CDR2 are MGHDK and SYGVNS. V dropped 2 bases and J dropped 4 bases, with 8 bases sitting between them. The CDR3 sequence is 13 residues long. CDR3 in amino acids: CASSEPSGYGYTF. The CDR3 coding sequence is TGTGCCAGCAGTGAACCCTCGGGCTATGGCTACACCTTC.

This clone was detected only once. The chain uses TRBV20-1 and TRBJ1-2; D might be TRBD1 (6 bases). V was clipped by 5 bases and J by 10 bases, with 14 bases between them. This CDR3 has 11 amino acids. The germline CDR1 and CDR2 sequences are DFQATT and SNEGSKA (reference sequence). The CDR3 region has the DNA TGCAGTGCTTCGAGGGGGGTTGACTACACCTTC. Amino acid sequence: CSASRGVDYTF.